The following is a T cell receptor beta chain sequence with its context. Those enrolled, adults aged roughly 18 to 90 years, came from 25 or so US areas. The data derive from a study of blood T cell repertoires in COVID-19. In the study overall: COVID-19 samples collected from the United States, Italy and Spain covered acute and convalescent phases. T cells, B-cell-depleted T cells, or PBMCs provided the cDNA or gDNA that served as material.

The V gene lost 4 bases and the J gene lost 0 bases, with 13 bases spanning the gap. CDR1 and CDR2 from the germline V gene are LGHDT and YNNKEL (reference sequence). CDR3 length equals 17 residues. Original handling: Researchers report that nucleated cell counts were estimated from reference gene primer amplification. Measured with immunoSEQ multiplex PCR; TCRdb has only the in-frame clones, and not every one. V and J calls and clone size are copied from that table; D and trimming were computed from the DNA. The table lists over 300,000 clones, around nine tenths of them singletons, with approximately 9.4% in the top ten.

Specimen: PBMCs or T cells enriched from blood (not recorded which). The chain links TRBV3-1 (or the pseudogene TRBV3-2) to TRBJ2-6; TRBD1 is a possible D gene (6 bases). The TCR originated in a woman aged 40 to 50 who had recovered from COVID-19. CDR3 sequence: CASSLGRGDSGANVLTF. The CDR3 DNA reads TGTGCCAGCAGCCTTGGCAGGGGTGACTCTGGGGCCAACGTCCTGACTTTC.